This entry lists 8 T cell receptor beta chains sequenced from one sample in a study of blood T cell repertoires in COVID-19. Sequencing was performed with immunoSEQ multiplex PCR; in TCRdb, only in-frame clones are kept and a portion is missing. The sample has approximately 74,000 clones; approximately 88% are singletons. Material for sequencing was peripheral blood. These receptors were taken from an elderly man with active or convalescent COVID-19.

CDR3 loop: CASSLDRGLSEQYF. Written as DNA, the CDR3 is TGTGCCAGCAGCTTGGACAGGGGGCTGTCCGAGCAGTACTTC. The rearrangement uses TRBV7-2 and TRBJ2-7, with 11 bases matching TRBD1. With V trimmed by 3 bases and J by 6 bases, 4 bases remained unmatched. This CDR3 region has 14 residues. Germline V CDR1 and CDR2: SGHTA, FQGNSA. The whole variable domain, filled in from reference TRBV7-2 and TRBJ2-7, reads GAGVSQSPSNKVTEKGKDVELRCDPISGHTALYWYRQSLGQGLEFLIYFQGNSAPDKSGLPSDRFSAERTGGSVSTLTIQRTQQEDSAVYLCASSLDRGLSEQYFGPGTRLTVT.

The chain recombines TRBV11-2 with TRBJ2-7; no definite D call. Germline V gene sequence: CDR1 SGHAT, CDR2 FQNNGV. The V end was cut by 5 bases, the J end by 0 bases, with 5 bases between. This CDR3 comprises 12 residues. The CDR3 bases are TGTGCCAGCAGCGCAGTCTCCTACGAGCAGTACTTC. It encodes CASSAVSYEQYF.

This clone appeared once. The V call is TRBV5-4, the J call TRBJ1-6; possible D gene TRBD1, 6 bases. The length of the CDR3 is 15 residues. Germline-derived CDR1 and CDR2 are SGHNT and YYREEE (reference sequence). The V and J ends lost 3 bases and 6 bases respectively, with 13 bases between them. CDR3 nucleotide sequence: TGTGCCAGCAGCTCAAGACAGGTCCTTAATTCACCCCTCCACTTT. This encodes CASSSRQVLNSPLHF.

This chain connects TRBV10-3 to TRBJ2-7; 10 positions match TRBD1. The J segment lost 4 bases and the V segment lost 2 bases, leaving 5 bases of the junction unmatched. Germline-derived CDR1 and CDR2 are ENHRY and SYGVKD. The CDR3 has 15 amino acids. DNA for the CDR3: TGTGCCATCAGTGAGCGGGACAGGGGTAGGTACGAGCAGTACTTC. Translation: CAISERDRGRYEQYF.

The chain combines TRBV11-2 with TRBJ2-3; 9 nucleotides align to TRBD2. V shed 6 bases and J 2 bases; nucleotides not matched to a gene: 9. CDR3 length: 16 amino acids. Germline V gene data show CDR1 as SGHAT and CDR2 as FQNNGV. The CDR3 DNA reads as TGTGCCAGCAGGGGGATAGCGGGAGCTGCCACAGATACGCAGTATTTT. This gives the protein CASRGIAGAATDTQYF.

CDR3 sequence: CAWRRTGNSGNTIYF. The CDR3 DNA is TGTGCCTGGAGGAGGACAGGGAACTCTGGAAACACCATATATTTT. The V call is TRBV30, the J call TRBJ1-3, with TRBD1 matching 8 bases. V lost 3 bases and J lost 0; bases outside the gene matches: 4. There are 15 residues in the CDR3. CDR1 is GTSNPN, CDR2 SVGIG, per germline (reference sequence).

The chain has TRBV4-2 and TRBJ1-4; unclear D gene. CDR1 and CDR2 from the germline V gene are LGHNA and YNFKEQ. The CDR3 sequence is 15 residues long. Between the trimmed V and J ends, which lost 1 base and 4 bases, there was a span of 10 bases. The DNA of the CDR3 is TGTGCCAGCAGCCAAGTGTCCACCGGTAATGAAAAACTGTTTTTT. Translation gives CASSQVSTGNEKLFF.

This clone was seen a single time. The rearrangement links TRBV5-4 to TRBJ2-5; 8 bases match TRBD2. The CDR3 totals 16 residues. The ends lost 4 bases at V and 7 bases at J; junction bases unmatched: 15. The germline V gene encodes CDR1 SGHNT and CDR2 YYREEE (reference sequence). Written as DNA, the CDR3 is TGTGCCAGCAGCCCGACCGGGACTAGTATTTCCGGGACCCAGTACTTC. Its protein product is CASSPTGTSISGTQYF.